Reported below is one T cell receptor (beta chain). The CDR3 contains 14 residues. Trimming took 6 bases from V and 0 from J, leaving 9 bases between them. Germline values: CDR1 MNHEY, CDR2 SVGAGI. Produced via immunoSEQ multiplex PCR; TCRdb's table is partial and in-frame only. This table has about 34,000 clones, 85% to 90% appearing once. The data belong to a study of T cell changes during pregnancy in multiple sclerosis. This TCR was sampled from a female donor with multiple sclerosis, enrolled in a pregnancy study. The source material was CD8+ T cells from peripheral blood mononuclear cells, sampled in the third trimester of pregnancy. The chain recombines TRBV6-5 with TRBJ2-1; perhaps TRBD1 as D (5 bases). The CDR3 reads CASRPQGSYNEQFF. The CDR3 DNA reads TGTGCCAGCAGACCCCAGGGCTCCTACAATGAGCAGTTCTTC.